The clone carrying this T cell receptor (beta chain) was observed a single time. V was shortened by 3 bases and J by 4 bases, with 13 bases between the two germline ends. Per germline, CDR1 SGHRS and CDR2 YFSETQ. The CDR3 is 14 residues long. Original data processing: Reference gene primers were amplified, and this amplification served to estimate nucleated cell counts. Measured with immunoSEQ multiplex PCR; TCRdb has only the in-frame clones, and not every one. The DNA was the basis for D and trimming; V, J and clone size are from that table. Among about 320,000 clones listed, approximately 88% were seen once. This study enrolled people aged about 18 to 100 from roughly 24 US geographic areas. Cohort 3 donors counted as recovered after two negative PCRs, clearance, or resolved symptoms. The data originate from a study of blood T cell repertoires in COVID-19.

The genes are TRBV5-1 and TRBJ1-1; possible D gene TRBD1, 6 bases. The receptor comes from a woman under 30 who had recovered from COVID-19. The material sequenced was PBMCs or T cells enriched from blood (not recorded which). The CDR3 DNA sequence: TGCGCCAGCAGCTCACAGGGCTCTAGCACTGAAGCTTTCTTT. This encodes CASSSQGSSTEAFF.